The present T cell receptor beta chain was sequenced within a study of blood T cell repertoires in COVID-19 (dated by TCRdb to between 2020 and 2021). Describing the broader study: Collaborator samples came from the United States, Italy and Spain and covered acute and convalescent phases of COVID-19. The prospective study material was composed of cDNA or gDNA derived from T cells, B-cell-depleted T cells, or PBMCs. Subjects who had been exposed to COVID-19, were actively infected with it, or had recovered from it provided the deeply sampled blood TCRbeta repertoires that made up the dataset. A freely available public database, intended as a resource for researchers studying the immune response to SARS-CoV-2, is where the repertoires were released. The samples were drawn from the first 160 participants of the ongoing ImmuneRACE study and from under 1,500 subjects provided by 6 global collaborators. A de-identified subject ID, COVID-19 status, age in years and sex were almost always included in the sample metadata. Where available, HLA class I and class II types were obtained from metadata supplied by the sample provider rather than from assay-based typing.

Samples from volunteer blood donors who had recovered from COVID-19 were contributed by a second Seattle source. Each collaborating institution followed its own protocols to collect whole blood in K2EDTA tubes. For TCRbeta analysis, collaborator samples were shipped as frozen whole blood, as isolated PBMCs, or as DNA extracted from either sample type. The research as a whole found: How much clinical and demographic metadata was included differed by source and by participant, and the metadata was provided uncurated.

In regard to this clone: No antigen is known for it. Per-nucleotide qualities are absent, and no much larger clonotype sits a single base away.

From its cysteine to its phenylalanine, the CDR3 spans 16 amino acids. The sequence is cut down to CDR3 DNA, 48 bases in frame from base 1. V loses 5 bases at its end and J loses 7 bases; junction bases beyond the gene matches: 10. CDR1 and CDR2, per the germline V gene, are KGHSH and LQKENI. TCRbeta CDR3 regions were amplified from genomic DNA by means of the immunoSEQ Assay, a bias-controlled multiplex PCR. Per the original workflow: The number of nucleated cells in each sample was estimated from the amplification of reference gene primers within the assay. To quantify the absolute abundance of each unique TCRbeta CDR3 rearrangement, sequence reads were collapsed and filtered. Productive Simpson clonality was computed per sample as the square root of Simpson's diversity index over productive rearrangements. Held by TCRdb, this immuneACCESS table contains in-frame sequences only and omits some clones. Under half of the omission traces to an unresolved V gene where checked; the cause of the rest is unknown. That table is the source of V, J and clone size, and D and trimming were worked out from the DNA. The sample records approximately 310,000 clones, approximately 87% of which are singletons. The ten biggest clones cover 7.8% of the sample.

This clonotype was sampled from a woman in her forties or fifties who had recovered from COVID-19. The sequenced material came from peripheral blood. Rearrangement joined TRBV18 to TRBJ2-2, with 10 middle bases fitting TRBD1. CDR3 region: CASSIDRGRVGGELFF. The bases are TGTGCCAGCTCAATTGACAGGGGGCGCGTCGGCGGGGAGCTGTTTTTT.